This T cell receptor beta chain stems from a study of metastatic and nonmetastatic thyroid tumors. About the research overall: Thyroid patients, malignant and benign, had repertoires compared across blood and tumor or nodule tissue.

Study-wide findings and caveats: The study reportedly found significantly higher TCR beta diversity in malignant thyroid tumors than benign nodules, in blood and tumor.

In the original processing: Clinicopathological groups differed in CDR3, with these differences serving to build a distant-metastasis classifier for papillary thyroid cancer. TCRdb re-analyzed the PCR reads through MiXCR. The V and J calls shown here were made by TCRdb, not taken from the authors' results. Of some 25,000 clones in the sample, roughly a fifth are singletons; the top ten hold 4.6%. This clone showed up many times. Its antigen is unidentified. Germline loops: CDR1 MGHRA, CDR2 YSYEKL. There are 14 residues in the CDR3. Trimming took 4 bases from V and 8 from J; bases not matched to a gene: 8. Each patient went into thyroid surgery without having received any treatment.

Sequencing was carried out using blood. This chain links TRBV4-1 with TRBJ1-2; 9 bases align to TRBD1. This receptor was taken from a male donor with papillary thyroid cancer or a benign thyroid nodule (not recorded which). Some clones in this sample may be carry-over from other donors' samples. The CDR3 spells CASSRPGQGLGYTF. The CDR3 DNA sequence: TGCGCCAGCAGCCGGCCGGGACAGGGCCTCGGCTACACCTTC.